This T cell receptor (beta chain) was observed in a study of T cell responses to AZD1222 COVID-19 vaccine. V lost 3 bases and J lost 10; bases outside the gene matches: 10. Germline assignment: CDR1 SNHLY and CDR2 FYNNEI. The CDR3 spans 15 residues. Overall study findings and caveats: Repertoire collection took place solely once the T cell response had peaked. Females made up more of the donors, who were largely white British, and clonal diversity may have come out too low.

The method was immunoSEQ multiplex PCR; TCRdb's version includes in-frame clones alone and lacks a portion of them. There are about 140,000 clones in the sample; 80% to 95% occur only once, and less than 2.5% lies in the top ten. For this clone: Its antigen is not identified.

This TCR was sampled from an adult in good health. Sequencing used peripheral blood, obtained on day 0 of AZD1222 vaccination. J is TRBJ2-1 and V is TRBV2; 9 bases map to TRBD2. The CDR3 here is CASSESAGGPREQFF. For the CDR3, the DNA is TGTGCCAGCAGTGAGAGCGCGGGGGGGCCACGGGAGCAGTTCTTC.